These 2 T cell receptor beta chains came from one sample sequenced in a study of cytomegalovirus exposure and HLA in healthy donors. Sequencing was performed with immunoSEQ multiplex PCR; in TCRdb, only in-frame clones are kept and a portion is missing. The table lists about 150,000 clones, about 86% of them singletons. The source material was PBMCs. All receptors derive from a human donor in good health.

This clone was seen a single time. CDR3 sequence (DNA): TGTGCCAGCCGTCCCGAGGCAGGGGGCTCCTATAATTCACCCCTCCACTTT. Translation gives CASRPEAGGSYNSPLHF. The chain is built from TRBV18 and TRBJ1-6, with 7 bases aligning to TRBD1. This CDR3 contains 17 residues. CDR1 and CDR2 from the germline V gene are KGHSH and LQKENI. V lost 8 bases to trimming and J lost 0 bases; unmatched junction nucleotides: 10.

The chain joins TRBV4-3 to TRBJ2-5; maybe TRBD2 (6 bases). Trimming removed 0 bases from V and 5 bases from J, with 16 bases in between. This CDR3 contains 16 residues. Germline values: CDR1 LGHNA, CDR2 YSLEER. The CDR3 protein is CASSQDLGGRGETQYF. Written as DNA, the CDR3 is TGCGCCAGCAGCCAAGATCTGGGGGGACGTGGGGAGACCCAGTACTTC.